Listed here are 27 T cell receptor beta chains from one sample, sequenced in a study of cytomegalovirus exposure and HLA in healthy donors. Primers for the PCR totalled 60 Vbeta and 13 Jbeta. This table comes from immunoSEQ multiplex PCR, and its TCRdb copy is limited to in-frame clones, with some not included. Among approximately 150,000 clones listed, 72% were seen once. The sequenced material came from PBMCs. These receptors were obtained from a man aged 40-50 years in good health and CMV-seronegative.

The chain carries TRBV6-5 and TRBJ1-1; D unresolved. CDR1 is MNHEY, CDR2 SVGAGI, per germline. The CDR3 runs 15 residues. The V end was cut by 0 bases, the J end by 3 bases, with 11 bases between. CDR3 coding DNA: TGTGCCAGCAGTTACTCCCTCGGTACGGACACTGAAGCTTTCTTT. It yields the protein CASSYSLGTDTEAFF.

This clone was found a few times. The rearrangement joins TRBV19 to TRBJ1-2, with 10 bases matching TRBD1. In germline, CDR1 is LNHDA, CDR2 SQIVND (reference sequence). This CDR3 spans 17 amino acids. The trim removed 1 base at V and 6 bases at J, leaving 11 bases unmatched. CDR3: CASSIVSSGQGFDGYTF. In DNA form, the CDR3 reads TGTGCCAGTAGTATAGTGTCCTCGGGACAGGGGTTTGATGGCTACACCTTC. The full variable domain, completed using reference TRBV19 and TRBJ1-2, is DGGITQSPKYLFRKEGQNVTLSCEQNLNHDAMYWYRQDPGQGLRLIYYSQIVNDFQKGDIAEGYSVSREKKESFPLTVTSAQKNPTAFYLCASSIVSSGQGFDGYTFGSGTRLTVV.

The J gene is TRBJ1-5, the V gene TRBV27; possibly TRBD1 for D (5 bases). From germline, CDR1 is MNHEY and CDR2 SMNVEV (reference sequence). V was pared by 1 base and J by 5 bases, with 9 bases between. The CDR3 is 14 residues long. The CDR3 loop is CASSLFWGDQPQHF. The CDR3 DNA reads TGTGCCAGCAGTTTATTTTGGGGCGATCAGCCCCAGCATTTT.

The CDR3 is CASSATPGHPADYEQYF. As DNA, the CDR3 is TGCGCCAGCAGCGCTACCCCGGGACACCCGGCGGACTACGAGCAGTACTTC. V and J are TRBV5-1 and TRBJ2-7; D might be TRBD1 (6 bases). V was shortened by 4 bases and J by 3 bases, with 23 bases between the two germline ends. Germline CDR1 and CDR2: SGHRS and YFSETQ. This CDR3 contains 17 residues.

The V and J genes are TRBV28 and TRBJ1-1; D uncertain. This CDR3 has 14 amino acids. Looked up from germline, CDR1 is MDHEN and CDR2 is SYDVKM. Trimming shortened V by 3 bases and J by 1 base, and 9 bases separated the two germline ends. CDR3 loop: CASSFLTTNTEAFF. CDR3 in DNA: TGTGCCAGCAGTTTTTTGACAACGAACACTGAAGCTTTCTTT.

In this sample, this clone turned up once. The chain employs TRBV7-6 and TRBJ2-5; 10 bases map to TRBD1. CDR3 length: 14 amino acids. The V segment lost 8 bases and the J segment 5 bases; nucleotides outside the gene matches: 8. Germline V gives CDR1 SGHVS, CDR2 FNYEAQ. Here the CDR3 DNA reads TGTGCCAGCGGCCGACAGGGGGCTTGGGAGACCCAGTACTTC. Translated: CASGRQGAWETQYF.

This clone was counted between two and nine times. The rearrangement joins TRBV9 to TRBJ2-2, with D tentatively TRBD1 (6 bases). Germline V gene sequence: CDR1 SGDLS, CDR2 YYNGEE. Trimming cost V 3 bases and J 5 bases, with 11 bases left between them. The CDR3 contains 14 residues. The CDR3 sequence: CASSADSWTGELFF. DNA for the CDR3: TGTGCCAGCAGCGCGGACAGTTGGACCGGGGAGCTGTTTTTT.

This chain connects TRBV7-2 to TRBJ2-7, with TRBD1 as a possible D gene (6 bases). With 6 bases removed from V and 2 bases from J, the gap between germline ends came to 14 bases. This CDR3 region has 14 residues. The germline V gene encodes CDR1 SGHTA and CDR2 FQGNSA. The CDR3 region is CASRAPGAPYEQYF. Here the CDR3 DNA reads TGTGCCAGCAGAGCCCCAGGGGCCCCCTACGAGCAGTACTTC.

The rearrangement joins TRBV9 to TRBJ1-6, with D possibly matching TRBD1 (6 bases). CDR1 and CDR2 (germline): SGDLS, YYNGEE. This CDR3 contains 15 residues. V shed 0 bases and J shed 7 bases, with 11 bases lying between them. This CDR3 is CASSVGGQRNSPLHF. The DNA of the CDR3 is TGTGCCAGCAGCGTAGGCGGACAGAGGAATTCACCCCTCCACTTT.

The rearrangement links TRBV19 to TRBJ1-2, with D maybe TRBD1 (6 bases). The CDR3 loop spans 12 amino acids. The germline V gene encodes CDR1 LNHDA and CDR2 SQIVND (reference sequence). V lost 9 bases and J lost 7, with 15 bases in between. CDR3 coding DNA: TGTGCCAGCAAAGGGGGGGATTGTGGCTACACCTTC. Protein: CASKGGDCGYTF.

V usage is TRBV9 and J usage is TRBJ2-3; 9 bases align to TRBD2. The junction had 4 bases not matched to a gene; V was cut back by 2 bases and J by 0 bases. This CDR3 has 16 residues. Germline CDR1 reads SGDLS; CDR2 reads YYNGEE. The CDR3 loop is CASSVIAGVSTDTQYF. CDR3 DNA sequence: TGTGCCAGCAGCGTTATAGCGGGAGTGAGCACAGATACGCAGTATTTT.

The chain recombines TRBV19 with TRBJ1-5; maybe TRBD1 (6 bases). V lost 5 bases and J lost 2, with 13 bases in between. This CDR3 is built from 15 residues. Germline CDR1 and CDR2: LNHDA and SQIVND (reference sequence). The CDR3 is CASSAGDIGNQPQHF. CDR3 in DNA: TGTGCCAGTAGTGCCGGGGACATCGGCAATCAGCCCCAGCATTTT.

The count of this clone is one. This chain connects TRBV14 to TRBJ1-6; TRBD1 is a possible D gene (5 bases). The CDR3 has 14 residues. The ends were cut back, 4 bases at V and 7 bases at J, with 11 bases in the middle. Germline CDR1 reads SGHDN; CDR2 reads FVKESK. The CDR3 bases are TGTGCCAGCAGCCCAGGGACTTGGAATTCACCCCTCCACTTT. This codes for CASSPGTWNSPLHF.

The V call is TRBV5-1, the J call TRBJ2-7; D perhaps matches TRBD1 (6 bases). The CDR3 covers 14 residues. V was trimmed by 4 bases and J by 4 bases, leaving 15 bases between them. From germline, CDR1 is SGHRS and CDR2 YFSETQ. Here the CDR3 reads CASSPWTDTYEQYF. Written as DNA, the CDR3 is TGCGCCAGCAGCCCGTGGACAGACACTTACGAGCAGTACTTC. Combining the CDR3 with reference TRBV5-1 and TRBJ2-7 gives the whole variable domain KAGVTQTPRYLIKTRGQQVTLSCSPISGHRSVSWYQQTPGQGLQFLFEYFSETQRNKGNFPGRFSGRQFSNSRSEMNVSTLELGDSALYLCASSPWTDTYEQYFGPGTRLTVT.

The chain joins TRBV19 to TRBJ1-2, with no clear D. Germline CDR1 is LNHDA and CDR2 is SQIVND (reference sequence). The CDR3 covers 14 residues. Trimming removed 2 bases from V and 8 bases from J, with 15 bases in between. Here the CDR3 DNA reads TGTGCCAGTAGTATAACCGGCGGGGTCCACGGCTACACCTTC. It encodes CASSITGGVHGYTF.

The rearrangement links TRBV5-1 to TRBJ2-2, with D possibly matching TRBD2 (7 bases). The germline V and J ends were trimmed by 3 bases and 2 bases, with 17 bases remaining between them. The CDR3 spans 17 residues. Germline-derived CDR1 and CDR2 are SGHRS and YFSETQ. In DNA, the CDR3 is TGCGCCAGCAGCTCTCTCTCCGGCGGGGGCAACACCGGGGAGCTGTTTTTT. This gives the protein CASSSLSGGGNTGELFF.

The chain combines TRBV7-2 with TRBJ2-3; tentative D call: TRBD1 (5 bases). Germline V CDR1 and CDR2: SGHTA, FQGNSA. The V and J ends lost 7 bases and 0 bases respectively, with 17 bases between them. This CDR3 comprises 16 residues. As DNA, the CDR3 is TGTGCCAGCACCGAGAGGCTGGGGCGTAGCACAGATACGCAGTATTTT. Translating it yields CASTERLGRSTDTQYF.

This sequence joins TRBV29-1 and TRBJ1-1; 7 bases agree with TRBD1. Germline trimming cut 6 bases from V and 6 bases from J; bases unmatched to any gene: 10. Looked up from germline, CDR1 is SQVTM and CDR2 is ANQGSEA. There are 13 residues in the CDR3. In DNA form, the CDR3 reads TGCAGCGTCCGACAGGGAGTAGGCGCTGAAGCTTTCTTT. Its translation is CSVRQGVGAEAFF.

This clone was seen just once. This chain connects TRBV4-1 to TRBJ1-2, with D hard to call. This CDR3 is built from 14 residues. Germline CDR1 reads MGHRA; CDR2 reads YSYEKL. V lost 4 bases, J lost 3 bases, and 12 bases lay in between. The CDR3 loop reads CASSPNEQYYGYTF. In DNA, the CDR3 is TGCGCCAGCAGCCCTAACGAACAGTACTATGGCTACACCTTC.

The rearrangement uses TRBV5-1 and TRBJ1-4; the D gene is possibly TRBD1 (6 bases). CDR3 length: 18 amino acids. CDR1 and CDR2 (germline): SGHRS, YFSETQ. Trimming removed 4 bases at V and 8 bases at J, with 27 bases between. Written as DNA, the CDR3 is TGCGCCAGCAGCGCGGGTAACACAGGGCCGCGGAATAGGGAAAAACTGTTTTTT. Translation gives CASSAGNTGPRNREKLFF.

The V gene is TRBV5-1, the J gene TRBJ1-5, with TRBD1 matching 9 bases. V gave up 5 bases and J gave up 3 bases; unmatched junction bases: 6. Per the germline V gene, CDR1 is SGHRS and CDR2 is YFSETQ. CDR3 length: 15 amino acids. The CDR3 DNA reads as TGCGCCAGCAGGTCCGGGACAGGGTACAATCAGCCCCAGCATTTT. Amino acid sequence: CASRSGTGYNQPQHF.

The chain recombines TRBV2 with TRBJ2-7, with D hard to call. Germline loops: CDR1 SNHLY, CDR2 FYNNEI. The CDR3 runs to 11 residues. V dropped 6 bases and J dropped 9 bases, with 12 bases sitting between them. The CDR3 sequence: CASSWSPGQYF. The CDR3 nucleotides are TGTGCCAGCAGCTGGTCCCCCGGGCAGTACTTC.

This chain joins TRBV27 and TRBJ2-3; the D gene is possibly TRBD2 (6 bases). The V end was cut by 1 base, the J end by 2 bases, with 16 bases between. Germline V gene sequence: CDR1 MNHEY, CDR2 SMNVEV (reference sequence). The CDR3 has 17 residues. Here the CDR3 reads CASSLYPREQYTDTQYF. The CDR3 nucleotides are TGTGCCAGCAGTTTATATCCCCGGGAGCAATACACAGATACGCAGTATTTT.

The V and J genes are TRBV7-9 and TRBJ2-5, with 7 positions matching TRBD1. This CDR3 region has 15 residues. V was clipped by 5 bases and J by 1 base; unmatched bases: 7. Germline V gives CDR1 SEHNR, CDR2 FQNEAQ (reference sequence). CDR3 sequence (DNA): TGTGCCAGCAGCCGGTTGGACAGGACCCAAGAGACCCAGTACTTC. Translated: CASSRLDRTQETQYF. Filled out from reference TRBV7-9 and TRBJ2-5, the complete variable domain reads DTGVSQNPRHKITKRGQNVTFRCDPISEHNRLYWYRQTLGQGPEFLTYFQNEAQLEKSRLLSDRFSAERPKGSFSTLEIQRTEQGDSAMYLCASSRLDRTQETQYFGPGTRLLVL.

J is TRBJ2-7 and V is TRBV2; D may be TRBD1 (5 bases). Germline CDR1 SNHLY, CDR2 FYNNEI. The CDR3 loop spans 14 amino acids. V was shortened by 7 bases and J by 3 bases, with 16 bases between the two germline ends. The CDR3 here is CASNLGAGHYEQYF. The CDR3, as DNA: TGTGCCAGCAACCTAGGGGCAGGGCACTACGAGCAGTACTTC.

The chain carries TRBV29-1 and TRBJ2-5, with 10 nucleotides matching TRBD2. The junction had 6 bases not matched to a gene; V was cut back by 4 bases and J by 1 base. CDR1 and CDR2 (germline): SQVTM, ANQGSEA. The CDR3 spans 15 residues. CDR3: CSVAGTSEIQETQYF. Here the CDR3 DNA reads TGCAGCGTTGCCGGGACTAGCGAAATCCAAGAGACCCAGTACTTC.

This clone has a handful of counts. The chain combines TRBV6-6 with TRBJ2-1; 16 nucleotides align to TRBD2. The CDR3 runs 16 residues. After removal of 8 bases from V and 3 bases from J, the junction contained 4 bases not matched to a gene. Germline assignment: CDR1 MNHNY and CDR2 SVGAGI (reference sequence). The CDR3 spells CASGTSGGVVYNEQFF. The CDR3 bases are TGTGCCAGCGGGACTAGCGGGGGGGTGGTCTACAATGAGCAGTTCTTC.